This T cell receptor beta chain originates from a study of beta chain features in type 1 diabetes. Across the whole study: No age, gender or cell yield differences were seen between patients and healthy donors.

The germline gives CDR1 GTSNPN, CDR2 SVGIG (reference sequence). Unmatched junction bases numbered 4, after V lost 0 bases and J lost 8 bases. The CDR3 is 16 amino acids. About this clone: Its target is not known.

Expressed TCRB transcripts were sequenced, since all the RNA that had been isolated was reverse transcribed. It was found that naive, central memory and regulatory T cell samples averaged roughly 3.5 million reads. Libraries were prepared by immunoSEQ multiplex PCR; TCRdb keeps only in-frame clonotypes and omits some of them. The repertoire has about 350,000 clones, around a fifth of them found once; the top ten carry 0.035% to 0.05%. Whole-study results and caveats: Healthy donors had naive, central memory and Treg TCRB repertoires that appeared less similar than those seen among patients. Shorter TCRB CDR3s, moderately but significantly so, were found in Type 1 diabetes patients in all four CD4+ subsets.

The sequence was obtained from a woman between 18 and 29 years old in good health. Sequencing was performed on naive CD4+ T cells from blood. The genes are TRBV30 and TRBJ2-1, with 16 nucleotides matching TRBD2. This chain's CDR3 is CAWSVPGTSGRDEQFF. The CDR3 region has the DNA TGTGCCTGGAGTGTACCTGGGACTAGCGGGAGGGATGAGCAGTTCTTC.